The sequence of this T cell receptor (beta chain) was determined in a study of post-analysis software for immune sequencing data. General observations from the study: Included in a set of four or five TRBV segments more frequent in patients than controls were TRBV5-6, TRBV5-1 and TRBV20-1.

Unique molecular identifiers tagged the TCR beta cDNA libraries. TCRdb independently ran MiXCR on the PCR reads; one entry per CDR3 protein. The sample includes under 650,000 distinct CDR3 sequences, about 40% of them seen just once. The V end was cut by 5 bases, the J end by 4 bases, with 17 bases between. Germline CDR1 and CDR2: SNHLY and FYNNEI. This CDR3 has 15 amino acids. In regard to this clonotype: Its specificity is not known.

Sequenced input: blood. The sequence was collected from a girl between 10 and 17 years old with multiple sclerosis. V is TRBV2 and J is TRBJ1-1; no reliable D call. The CDR3 nucleotides read TGTGCCAGCAGTAAGCACACAGACCTGGGCACTGAAGCTTTCTTT. It yields the protein CASSKHTDLGTEAFF.